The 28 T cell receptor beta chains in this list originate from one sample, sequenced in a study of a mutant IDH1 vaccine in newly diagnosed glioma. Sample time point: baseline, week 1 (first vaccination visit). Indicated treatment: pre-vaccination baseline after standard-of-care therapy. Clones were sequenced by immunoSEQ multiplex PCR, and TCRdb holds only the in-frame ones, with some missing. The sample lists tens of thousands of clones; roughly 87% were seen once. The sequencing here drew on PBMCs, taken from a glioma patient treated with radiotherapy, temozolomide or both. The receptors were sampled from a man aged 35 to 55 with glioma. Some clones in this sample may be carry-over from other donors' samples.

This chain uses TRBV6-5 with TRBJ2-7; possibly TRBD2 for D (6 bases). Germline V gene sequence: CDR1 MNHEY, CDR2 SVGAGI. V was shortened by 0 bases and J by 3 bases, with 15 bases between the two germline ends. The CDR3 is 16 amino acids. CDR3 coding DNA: TGTGCCAGCAGTTACTCGACTTGGCCGGGAGTCTACGAGCAGTACTTC. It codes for CASSYSTWPGVYEQYF.

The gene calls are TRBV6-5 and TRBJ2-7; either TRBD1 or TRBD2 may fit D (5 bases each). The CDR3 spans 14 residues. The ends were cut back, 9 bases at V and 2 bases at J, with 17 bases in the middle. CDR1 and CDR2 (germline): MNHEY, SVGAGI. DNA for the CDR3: TGTGCCAGTCAACCAGACGGGGCGACCTACGAGCAGTACTTC. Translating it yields CASQPDGATYEQYF.

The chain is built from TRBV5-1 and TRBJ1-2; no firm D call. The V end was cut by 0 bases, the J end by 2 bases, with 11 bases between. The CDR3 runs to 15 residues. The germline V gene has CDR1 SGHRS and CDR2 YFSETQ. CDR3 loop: CASSLANGINYGYTF. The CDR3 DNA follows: TGCGCCAGCAGCTTGGCCAACGGCATAAACTATGGCTACACCTTC.

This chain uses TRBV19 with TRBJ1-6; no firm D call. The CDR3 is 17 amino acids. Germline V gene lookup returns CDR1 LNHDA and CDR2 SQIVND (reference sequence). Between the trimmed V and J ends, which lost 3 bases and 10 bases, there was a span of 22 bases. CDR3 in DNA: TGTGCCAGTAGTATTTCCCCGGGAGGCATCATAAGGTCACCCCTCCACTTT. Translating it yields CASSISPGGIIRSPLHF.

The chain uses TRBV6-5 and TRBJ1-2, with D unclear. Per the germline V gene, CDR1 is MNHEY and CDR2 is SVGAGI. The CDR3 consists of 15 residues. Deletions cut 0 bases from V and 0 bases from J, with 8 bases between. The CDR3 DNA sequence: TGTGCCAGCAGTTACTCCGGAACAGCTAACTATGGCTACACCTTC. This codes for CASSYSGTANYGYTF.

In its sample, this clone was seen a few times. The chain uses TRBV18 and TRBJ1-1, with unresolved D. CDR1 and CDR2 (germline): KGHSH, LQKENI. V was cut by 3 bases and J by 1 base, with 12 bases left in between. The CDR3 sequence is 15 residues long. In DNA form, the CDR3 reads TGTGCCAGCTCACCCCAGCGAGGGAAGAACACTGAAGCTTTCTTT. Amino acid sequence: CASSPQRGKNTEAFF.

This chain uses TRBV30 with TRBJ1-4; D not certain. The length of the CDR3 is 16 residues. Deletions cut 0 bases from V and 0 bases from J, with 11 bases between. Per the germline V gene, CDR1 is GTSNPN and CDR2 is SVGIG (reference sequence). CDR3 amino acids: CAWSVRRSSTNEKLFF. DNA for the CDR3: TGTGCCTGGAGTGTTCGCAGGTCCTCAACTAATGAAAAACTGTTTTTT. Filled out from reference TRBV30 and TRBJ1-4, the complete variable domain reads SQTIHQWPATLVQPVGSPLSLECTVEGTSNPNLYWYRQAAGRGLQLLFYSVGIGQISSEVPQNLSASRPQDRQFILSSKKLLLSDSGFYLCAWSVRRSSTNEKLFFGSGTQLSVL.

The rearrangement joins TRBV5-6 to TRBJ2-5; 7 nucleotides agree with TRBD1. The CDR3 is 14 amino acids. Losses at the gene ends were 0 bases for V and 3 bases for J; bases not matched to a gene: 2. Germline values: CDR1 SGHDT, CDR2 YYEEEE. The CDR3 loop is CASSLVTGEETQYF. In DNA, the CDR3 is TGTGCCAGCAGCTTGGTCACAGGGGAAGAGACCCAGTACTTC.

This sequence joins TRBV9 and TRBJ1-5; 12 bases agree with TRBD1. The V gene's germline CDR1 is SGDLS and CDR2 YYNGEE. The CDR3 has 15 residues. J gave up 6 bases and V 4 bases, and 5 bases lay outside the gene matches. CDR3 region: CASSPGQGAIQPQHF. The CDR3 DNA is TGTGCCAGCAGCCCGGGACAGGGGGCTATTCAGCCCCAGCATTTT.

The CDR3 coding sequence is TGTGCCAGCAGGATGACAGGGTCGAACACTGAAGCTTTCTTT. Its translation is CASRMTGSNTEAFF. This sequence joins TRBV5-6 and TRBJ1-1; the match to TRBD1 covers 7 bases. Per germline, CDR1 SGHDT and CDR2 YYEEEE. The V segment lost 5 bases and the J segment 1 base; nucleotides outside the gene matches: 5. The CDR3 runs 14 residues. The full variable domain, rest sourced from reference TRBV5-6 and TRBJ1-1, is DAGVTQSPTHLIKTRGQQVTLRCSPKSGHDTVSWYQQALGQGPQFIFQYYEEEERQRGNFPDRFSGHQFPNYSSELNVNALLLGDSALYLCASRMTGSNTEAFFGQGTRLTVV.

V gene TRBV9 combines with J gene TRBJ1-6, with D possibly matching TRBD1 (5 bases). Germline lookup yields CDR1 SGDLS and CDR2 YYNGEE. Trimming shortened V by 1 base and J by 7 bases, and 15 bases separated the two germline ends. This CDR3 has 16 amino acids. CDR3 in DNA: TGTGCCAGCAGCGTATCGCAGGAACGGGGCAATTCACCCCTCCACTTT. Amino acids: CASSVSQERGNSPLHF. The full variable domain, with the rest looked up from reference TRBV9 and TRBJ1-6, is DSGVTQTPKHLITATGQRVTLRCSPRSGDLSVYWYQQSLDQGLQFLIQYYNGEERAKGNILERFSAQQFPDLHSELNLSSLELGDSALYFCASSVSQERGNSPLHFGNGTRLTVT.

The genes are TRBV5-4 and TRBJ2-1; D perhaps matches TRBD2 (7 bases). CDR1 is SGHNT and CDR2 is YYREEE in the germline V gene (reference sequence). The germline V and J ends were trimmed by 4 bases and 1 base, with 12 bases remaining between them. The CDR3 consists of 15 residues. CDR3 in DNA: TGTGCCAGCAGCAACAGGGAGGGGTCCTACAATGAGCAGTTCTTC. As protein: CASSNREGSYNEQFF.

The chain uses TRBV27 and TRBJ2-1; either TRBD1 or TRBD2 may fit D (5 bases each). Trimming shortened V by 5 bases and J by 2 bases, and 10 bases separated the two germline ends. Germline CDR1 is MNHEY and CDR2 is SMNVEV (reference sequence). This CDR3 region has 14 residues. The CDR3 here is CASSVWGPYNEQFF. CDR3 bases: TGTGCCAGCAGTGTATGGGGACCCTACAATGAGCAGTTCTTC.

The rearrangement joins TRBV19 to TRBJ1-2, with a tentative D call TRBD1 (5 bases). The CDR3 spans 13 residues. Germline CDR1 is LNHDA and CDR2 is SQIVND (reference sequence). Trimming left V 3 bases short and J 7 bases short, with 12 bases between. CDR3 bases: TGTGCCAGTAGTATCGCAGGGAAGGGTGGCTACACCTTC. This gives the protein CASSIAGKGGYTF.

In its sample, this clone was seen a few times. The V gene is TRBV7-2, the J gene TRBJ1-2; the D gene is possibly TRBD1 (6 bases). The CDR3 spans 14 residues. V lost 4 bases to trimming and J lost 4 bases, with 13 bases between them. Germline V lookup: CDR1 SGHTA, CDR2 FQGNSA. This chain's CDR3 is CASSSTAGAYGYTF. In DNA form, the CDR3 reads TGTGCCAGCAGCTCCACGGCAGGGGCCTATGGCTACACCTTC.

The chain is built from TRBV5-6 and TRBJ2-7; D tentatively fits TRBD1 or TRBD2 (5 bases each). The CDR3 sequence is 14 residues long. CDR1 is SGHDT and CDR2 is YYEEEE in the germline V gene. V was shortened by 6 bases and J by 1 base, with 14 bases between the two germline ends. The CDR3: CASTWGWGSYEQYF. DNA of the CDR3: TGTGCCAGCACCTGGGGTTGGGGGTCCTACGAGCAGTACTTC.

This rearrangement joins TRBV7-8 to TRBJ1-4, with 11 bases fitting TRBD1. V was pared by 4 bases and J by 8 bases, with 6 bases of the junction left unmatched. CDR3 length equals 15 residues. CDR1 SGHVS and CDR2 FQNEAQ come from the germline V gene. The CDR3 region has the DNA TGTGCCAGCAGCTCATCACGGGACAGGGGGGAAAAACTGTTTTTT. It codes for CASSSSRDRGEKLFF.

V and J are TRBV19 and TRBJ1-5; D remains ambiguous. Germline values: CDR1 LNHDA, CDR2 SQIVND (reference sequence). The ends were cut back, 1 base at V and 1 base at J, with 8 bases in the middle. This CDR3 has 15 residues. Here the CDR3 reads CASSIVVGSNQPQHF. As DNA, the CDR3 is TGTGCCAGTAGTATAGTAGTAGGAAGCAATCAGCCCCAGCATTTT.

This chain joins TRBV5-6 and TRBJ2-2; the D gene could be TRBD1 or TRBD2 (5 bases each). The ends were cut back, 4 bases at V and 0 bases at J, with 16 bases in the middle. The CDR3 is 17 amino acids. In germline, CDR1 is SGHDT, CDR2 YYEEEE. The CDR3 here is CASSQRTGRTNTGELFF. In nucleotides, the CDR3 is TGTGCCAGCAGCCAACGGACGGGACGGACGAACACCGGGGAGCTGTTTTTT.

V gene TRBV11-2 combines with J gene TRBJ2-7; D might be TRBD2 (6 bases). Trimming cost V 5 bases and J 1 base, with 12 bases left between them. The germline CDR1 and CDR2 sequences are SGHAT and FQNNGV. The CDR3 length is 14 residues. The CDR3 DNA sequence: TGTGCCAGCAGCCTCCCGGGAGCTTCCTACGAGCAGTACTTC. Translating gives CASSLPGASYEQYF.

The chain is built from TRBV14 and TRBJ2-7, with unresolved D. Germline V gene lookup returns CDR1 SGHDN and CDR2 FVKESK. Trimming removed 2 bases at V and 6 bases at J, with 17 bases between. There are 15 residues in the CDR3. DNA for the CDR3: TGTGCCAGCAGCCAATTTCTCGCTTGGGCCTCCGAGCAGTACTTC. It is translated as CASSQFLAWASEQYF. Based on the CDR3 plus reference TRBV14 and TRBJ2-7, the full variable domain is EAGVTQFPSHSVIEKGQTVTLRCDPISGHDNLYWYRRVMGKEIKFLLHFVKESKQDESGMPNNRFLAERTGGTYSTLKVQPAELEDSGVYFCASSQFLAWASEQYFGPGTRLTVT.

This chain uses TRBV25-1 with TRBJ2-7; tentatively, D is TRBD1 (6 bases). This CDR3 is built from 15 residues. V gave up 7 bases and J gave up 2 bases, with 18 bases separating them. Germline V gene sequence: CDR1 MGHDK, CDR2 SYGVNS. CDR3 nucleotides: TGTGCCAGCACCCCCCCCGGGGACAACCCCTACGAGCAGTACTTC. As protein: CASTPPGDNPYEQYF.

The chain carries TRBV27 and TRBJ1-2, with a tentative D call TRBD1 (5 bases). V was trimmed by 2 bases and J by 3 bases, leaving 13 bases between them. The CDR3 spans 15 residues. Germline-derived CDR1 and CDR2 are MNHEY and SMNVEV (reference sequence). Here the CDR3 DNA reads TGTGCCAGCAGTTTAATGTGGGGGGGGGACTATGGCTACACCTTC. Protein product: CASSLMWGGDYGYTF.

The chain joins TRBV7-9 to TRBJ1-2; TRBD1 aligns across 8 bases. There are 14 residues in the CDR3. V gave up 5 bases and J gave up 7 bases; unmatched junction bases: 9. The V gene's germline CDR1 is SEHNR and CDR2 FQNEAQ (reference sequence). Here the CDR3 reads CASSTGTGAPGYTF. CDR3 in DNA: TGTGCCAGCAGCACCGGGACAGGCGCTCCTGGCTACACCTTC.

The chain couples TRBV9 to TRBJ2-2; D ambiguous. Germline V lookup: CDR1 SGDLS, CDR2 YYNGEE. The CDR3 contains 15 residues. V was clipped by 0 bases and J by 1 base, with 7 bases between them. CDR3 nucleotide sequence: TGTGCCAGCAGCGTAGACGAGTTGAACACCGGGGAGCTGTTTTTT. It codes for CASSVDELNTGELFF. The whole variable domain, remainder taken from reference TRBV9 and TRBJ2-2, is DSGVTQTPKHLITATGQRVTLRCSPRSGDLSVYWYQQSLDQGLQFLIQYYNGEERAKGNILERFSAQQFPDLHSELNLSSLELGDSALYFCASSVDELNTGELFFGEGSRLTVL.

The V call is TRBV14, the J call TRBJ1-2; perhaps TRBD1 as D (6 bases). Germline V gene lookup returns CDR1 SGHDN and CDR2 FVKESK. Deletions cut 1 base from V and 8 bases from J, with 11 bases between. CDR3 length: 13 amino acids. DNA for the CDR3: TGTGCCAGCAGCCAAGTGGGGGCAGGCGGCTACACCTTC. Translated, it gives CASSQVGAGGYTF.

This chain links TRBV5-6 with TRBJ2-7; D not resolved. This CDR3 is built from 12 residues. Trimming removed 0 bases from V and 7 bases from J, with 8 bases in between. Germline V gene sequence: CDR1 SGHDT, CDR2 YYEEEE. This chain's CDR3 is CASSLAVGEQYF. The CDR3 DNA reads TGTGCCAGCAGCTTGGCGGTTGGAGAGCAGTACTTC.

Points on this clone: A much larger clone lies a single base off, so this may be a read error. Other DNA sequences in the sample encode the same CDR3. In DNA form, the CDR3 reads TGTGCCAGCAGCTTGGGACAGGGAACCTACGAGCAGTACTTC. It translates to CASSLGQGTYEQYF. The chain has TRBV7-6 and TRBJ2-7; 9 bases agree with TRBD1. CDR1 is SGHVS, CDR2 FNYEAQ, per germline. This CDR3 is 14 amino acids long. Trimming removed 3 bases from V and 2 bases from J; junction bases left unmatched: 2.